Below are 14 T cell receptor beta chains sequenced from a single sample in a study of neurological immune-mediated disorders. TCRdb re-derived calls from the 5' RACE reads in MiXCR, one entry per CDR3 protein. The repertoire holds tens of thousands of distinct CDR3 sequences, with under 4.5% as singletons. Specimen: PBMCs. The receptors were sampled from a woman between 50 and 59 years old with multiple sclerosis.

This clonotype was seen many times. The V and J genes are TRBV20-1 and TRBJ1-5; 10 nucleotides agree with TRBD1. The CDR3 extends over 14 amino acids. Per germline, CDR1 DFQATT and CDR2 SNEGSKA (reference sequence). Germline trimming cut 5 bases from V and 5 bases from J; bases unmatched to any gene: 6. The CDR3 sequence is CSASGTGAYQPQHF. The CDR3 coding sequence is TGCAGTGCTTCCGGGACAGGGGCCTATCAGCCCCAGCATTTT.

This clonotype was counted ten times or more. The chain carries TRBV7-9 and TRBJ2-4, with a tentative D call TRBD2 (7 bases). CDR3 length equals 16 residues. Looked up from germline, CDR1 is SEHNR and CDR2 is FQNEAQ (reference sequence). V was trimmed by 5 bases and J by 1 base, leaving 15 bases between them. In DNA, the CDR3 is TGTGCCAGCAGCCTGGTAGGGGGGGCTGCCAAAAACATTCAGTACTTC. It is translated as CASSLVGGAAKNIQYF.

Many counts were recorded for this clonotype. This sequence joins TRBV9 and TRBJ2-7; 8 nucleotides match TRBD1. After removal of 0 bases from V and 4 bases from J, the junction contained 6 bases not matched to a gene. The CDR3 loop spans 15 amino acids. Germline CDR1 reads SGDLS; CDR2 reads YYNGEE. DNA for the CDR3: TGTGCCAGCAGCGTAGCTGCAGGGGGCTTTTACGAGCAGTACTTC. Protein product: CASSVAAGGFYEQYF. Full variable domain (rest looked up from reference TRBV9 and TRBJ2-7): DSGVTQTPKHLITATGQRVTLRCSPRSGDLSVYWYQQSLDQGLQFLIQYYNGEERAKGNILERFSAQQFPDLHSELNLSSLELGDSALYFCASSVAAGGFYEQYFGPGTRLTVT.

This clonotype was seen ten or more times. The chain uses TRBV20-1 and TRBJ2-3; 7 bases line up with TRBD2. This CDR3 comprises 14 residues. The germline CDR1 and CDR2 sequences are DFQATT and SNEGSKA (reference sequence). Losses at the gene ends were 2 bases for V and 3 bases for J; bases not matched to a gene: 5. The CDR3 DNA reads as TGCAGTGCTAGATTAGCGGGTGTAACAGATACGCAGTATTTT. Protein: CSARLAGVTDTQYF.

This clonotype was seen repeatedly, ten times or more. V and J are TRBV27 and TRBJ2-7; tentatively, D is TRBD2 (6 bases). Germline V CDR1 and CDR2: MNHEY, SMNVEV (reference sequence). The CDR3 loop spans 17 amino acids. V was cut by 0 bases and J by 2 bases, with 17 bases left in between. CDR3 in amino acids: CASSLSFWRERAYEQYF. In DNA form, the CDR3 reads TGTGCCAGCAGTTTATCGTTCTGGAGGGAGAGGGCCTACGAGCAGTACTTC.

This clonotype was detected many times. The chain uses TRBV12-3 or TRBV12-4 and TRBJ1-1; possibly TRBD1 for D (5 bases). The CDR3 is 13 amino acids. Trimming took 2 bases from V and 9 from J, leaving 13 bases between them. CDR3 protein: CASSLIADKKAFF. In DNA form, the CDR3 reads TGTGCCAGCAGTTTAATTGCGGACAAAAAAGCTTTCTTT.

Comment on this clonotype: The junction differs from germline at one of its ends, possibly a read error. The V and J genes are TRBV7-9 and TRBJ1-5; D is unclear. The CDR3 covers 16 residues. Germline-derived CDR1 and CDR2 are SEHNR and FQNEAQ (reference sequence). As DNA, the CDR3 is TGTGCCAGCAGCTTAGCGATCCCTACGGGTGGGAAGACCCAGAATTTT. This sequence encodes CASSLAIPTGGKTQNF. Full variable domain (remainder filled in from reference TRBV7-9 and TRBJ1-5): DTGVSQNPRHKITKRGQNVTFRCDPISEHNRLYWYRQTLGQGPEFLTYFQNEAQLEKSRLLSDRFSAERPKGSFSTLEIQRTEQGDSAMYLCASSLAIPTGGKTQNFGDGTRLSIL.

Many counts were recorded for this clonotype. V usage is TRBV20-1 and J usage is TRBJ2-7; D is undetermined. CDR3 length: 11 amino acids. V was clipped by 4 bases and J by 2 bases, with 6 bases between them. Germline CDR1 DFQATT, CDR2 SNEGSKA (reference sequence). CDR3 in amino acids: CSATGPYEQYF. CDR3 nucleotide sequence: TGCAGTGCTACGGGTCCCTACGAGCAGTACTTC.

This clonotype was seen at least ten times. The genes are TRBV6-2 or TRBV6-3 and TRBJ2-7; D remains unclear. The CDR3 extends over 12 amino acids. V was clipped by 2 bases and J by 1 base, with 3 bases between them. Germline CDR1 reads MNHEY; CDR2 reads SVGEGT. This CDR3 reads CASSYESYEQYF. The DNA of the CDR3 is TGTGCCAGCAGTTACGAATCCTACGAGCAGTACTTC.

This clonotype was seen at least ten times. In nucleotides, the CDR3 is TGTGCCAGCAGTTTCCAGCGGGCACTGTCCTACGAGCAGTACTTC. Residues: CASSFQRALSYEQYF. The chain links TRBV27 to TRBJ2-7, with a possible D match to TRBD2 (6 bases). The CDR3 totals 15 residues. Looked up from germline, CDR1 is MNHEY and CDR2 is SMNVEV (reference sequence). Trimming left V 3 bases short and J 1 base short, with 13 bases between.

Ten or more counts support this clonotype. CDR3: CSALLGAETQYF. CDR3 sequence (DNA): TGCAGTGCCTTACTAGGAGCAGAGACCCAGTACTTC. V is TRBV20-1 and J is TRBJ2-5; D might be TRBD2 (5 bases). This CDR3 spans 12 amino acids. Germline-derived CDR1 and CDR2 are DFQATT and SNEGSKA (reference sequence). Trimming took 6 bases from V and 4 from J, leaving 12 bases between them.

This clonotype was counted a few times. CDR3 DNA sequence: TGTGCCAGCAGCCCACAGAGGAGGGCTTACGAGCAGTACTTC. Translating gives CASSPQRRAYEQYF. The J gene is TRBJ2-7, the V gene TRBV5-6, with a weak D call TRBD2 (6 bases). The germline V gene encodes CDR1 SGHDT and CDR2 YYEEEE. Trimming took 4 bases from V and 4 from J, leaving 15 bases between them. The CDR3 extends over 14 amino acids. Drawing the rest from reference TRBV5-6 and TRBJ2-7, the complete variable domain is DAGVTQSPTHLIKTRGQQVTLRCSPKSGHDTVSWYQQALGQGPQFIFQYYEEEERQRGNFPDRFSGHQFPNYSSELNVNALLLGDSALYLCASSPQRRAYEQYFGPGTRLTVT.

V gene TRBV7-2 combines with J gene TRBJ1-6, with TRBD1 matching over 8 bases. Germline loops: CDR1 SGHTA, CDR2 FQGNSA. CDR3 length equals 14 residues. J gave up 10 bases and V 6 bases, and 8 bases lay outside the gene matches. The CDR3 DNA is TGTGCCAGCAGAACCGGACAGGGAGGATCACCCCTCCACTTT. Its protein is CASRTGQGGSPLHF.

Ten or more counts support this clonotype. This chain connects TRBV7-9 to TRBJ2-1, with 7 bases identical to TRBD2. The CDR3 loop spans 16 amino acids. Germline CDR1 reads SEHNR; CDR2 reads FQNEAQ (reference sequence). The V gene end was trimmed by 7 bases and the J gene end by 0 bases; junction bases not matched to a gene: 9. The CDR3 nucleotides read TGTGCCAGCACCCCTCTAGGCGGGGGCTCCTACAATGAGCAGTTCTTC. Its translation: CASTPLGGGSYNEQFF.